Presented here are 31 T cell receptor beta chains from one specimen sequenced in a study of blood T cell repertoires in COVID-19. Measured with immunoSEQ multiplex PCR; TCRdb has only the in-frame clones, and not every one. The sample holds about 120,000 clones, 85% seen once. The sample was peripheral blood. These receptors originate from a man older than 75 with acute or convalescent COVID-19.

This rearrangement joins TRBV2 to TRBJ2-2; D may be TRBD2 (5 bases). The CDR3 is 15 amino acids. Between the trimmed V and J ends, which lost 2 bases and 4 bases, there was a span of 11 bases. Looked up from germline, CDR1 is SNHLY and CDR2 is FYNNEI. CDR3 loop: CASSESGKTTGELFF. CDR3 nucleotide sequence: TGTGCCAGCAGTGAATCGGGGAAAACCACCGGGGAGCTGTTTTTT.

The chain couples TRBV27 to TRBJ1-1; 8 bases map to TRBD1. This CDR3 has 15 amino acids. From germline, CDR1 is MNHEY and CDR2 SMNVEV (reference sequence). The V gene end was trimmed by 5 bases and the J gene end by 4 bases; junction bases not matched to a gene: 9. This CDR3 is CASSARQGSGTEAFF. CDR3 nucleotides: TGTGCCAGCAGTGCCCGACAGGGGTCGGGCACTGAAGCTTTCTTT.

This clone was counted only a few times. The chain joins TRBV9 to TRBJ2-1; D uncertain. The germline gives CDR1 SGDLS, CDR2 YYNGEE. The length of the CDR3 is 15 residues. The ends were cut back, 4 bases at V and 2 bases at J, with 13 bases in the middle. CDR3 DNA: TGTGCCAGCAGCCCTCGAGGTAGCCCCTACAATGAGCAGTTCTTC. Amino acid sequence: CASSPRGSPYNEQFF.

J is TRBJ1-1 and V is TRBV5-4; perhaps TRBD1 as D (5 bases). Germline CDR1 is SGHNT and CDR2 is YYREEE (reference sequence). CDR3 size: 15 residues. V gave up 0 bases and J gave up 0 bases, with 9 bases separating them. The CDR3 sequence: CASSLGQGLNTEAFF. Written as DNA, the CDR3 is TGTGCCAGCAGCTTGGGCCAGGGCCTGAACACTGAAGCTTTCTTT.

CDR3 sequence reads: CASSFEGARGYTF. In DNA, the CDR3 is TGTGCCAGCAGCTTTGAGGGGGCACGGGGCTACACCTTC. The J gene is TRBJ1-2, the V gene TRBV5-4; 7 nucleotides align to TRBD1. Per germline, CDR1 SGHNT and CDR2 YYREEE (reference sequence). The CDR3 spans 13 residues. Losses at the gene ends were 2 bases for V and 8 bases for J; bases not matched to a gene: 6.

This chain uses TRBV7-3 with TRBJ1-1; 11 bases are shared with TRBD1. With 4 bases clipped from V and 4 bases from J, the junction kept 5 bases outside the gene matches. CDR1 is SGHTA and CDR2 is FQGTGA in the germline V gene. The CDR3 is made up of 15 amino acids. CDR3 residues: CASSSGQGASTEAFF. The CDR3 DNA is TGTGCCAGCAGCTCCGGACAGGGGGCGAGCACTGAAGCTTTCTTT.

This clone occurred a few times. The chain combines TRBV6-1 with TRBJ2-7; 7 bases line up with TRBD2. The CDR3 runs to 15 residues. Germline V gene data show CDR1 as MNHNS and CDR2 as SASEGT. J lost 3 bases, V lost 2 bases, and 7 bases had no gene match. The CDR3 DNA sequence: TGTGCCAGCAGTGAACAACTAGCGTCGATCTACGAGCAGTACTTC. Its protein product is CASSEQLASIYEQYF.

The chain links TRBV6-5 to TRBJ1-3; D call uncertain. The germline V gene encodes CDR1 MNHEY and CDR2 SVGAGI. The V end lost 0 bases, the J end lost 0 bases, and 9 bases lay between the germline ends. CDR3 length equals 16 residues. The CDR3 reads CASSYSRGTSGNTIYF. The CDR3 nucleotides are TGTGCCAGCAGTTACTCGAGAGGTACCTCTGGAAACACCATATATTTT.

The V call is TRBV11-2, the J call TRBJ1-4; 7 nucleotides align to TRBD1. The CDR3 consists of 16 residues. V lost 5 bases to trimming and J lost 7 bases; unmatched junction nucleotides: 13. The germline CDR1 and CDR2 sequences are SGHAT and FQNNGV. The CDR3 loop is CASSDNPQGDGEKLFF. The CDR3 DNA sequence: TGTGCCAGCAGCGACAACCCTCAGGGGGACGGTGAAAAACTGTTTTTT. Together with reference TRBV11-2 and TRBJ1-4, the CDR3 gives the full variable domain: EAGVAQSPRYKIIEKRQSVAFWCNPISGHATLYWYQQILGQGPKLLIQFQNNGVVDDSQLPKDRFSAERLKGVDSTLKIQPAKLEDSAVYLCASSDNPQGDGEKLFFGSGTQLSVL.

V and J are TRBV9 and TRBJ1-1, with 8 nucleotides matching TRBD1. The germline V gene has CDR1 SGDLS and CDR2 YYNGEE. This CDR3 comprises 14 residues. V gave up 2 bases and J gave up 3 bases; unmatched junction bases: 3. CDR3 sequence: CASSVTGADTEAFF. In DNA, the CDR3 is TGTGCCAGCAGCGTGACAGGGGCGGACACTGAAGCTTTCTTT. Together with reference TRBV9 and TRBJ1-1, the CDR3 gives the full variable domain: DSGVTQTPKHLITATGQRVTLRCSPRSGDLSVYWYQQSLDQGLQFLIQYYNGEERAKGNILERFSAQQFPDLHSELNLSSLELGDSALYFCASSVTGADTEAFFGQGTRLTVV.

The chain uses TRBV6-5 and TRBJ2-7; D may be TRBD1 (5 bases). The CDR3 runs 13 residues. V gave up 7 bases and J gave up 3 bases, with 13 bases separating them. The V gene's germline CDR1 is MNHEY and CDR2 SVGAGI. CDR3 coding DNA: TGTGCCAGCAAGAGGCAGGGCGACTACGAGCAGTACTTC. It encodes CASKRQGDYEQYF.

The chain has TRBV10-3 and TRBJ2-1, with TRBD1 matching 7 bases. J lost 9 bases, V lost 4 bases, and 9 bases had no gene match. The germline V gene has CDR1 ENHRY and CDR2 SYGVKD. The CDR3 has 14 amino acids. CDR3 in DNA: TGTGCCATCAGTGGCGGACAGGTAGTGGGTGAGCAGTTCTTC. The encoded protein is CAISGGQVVGEQFF.

The genes are TRBV6-5 and TRBJ1-1; 7 bases are shared with TRBD1. Germline values: CDR1 MNHEY, CDR2 SVGAGI. The CDR3 loop spans 13 amino acids. After removal of 4 bases from V and 4 bases from J, the junction contained 3 bases not matched to a gene. This chain's CDR3 is CASSSDRATEAFF. The DNA of the CDR3 is TGTGCCAGCAGTTCCGACAGGGCCACTGAAGCTTTCTTT.

V is TRBV5-1 and J is TRBJ2-1; D may be TRBD2 (5 bases). Germline V gives CDR1 SGHRS, CDR2 YFSETQ. This CDR3 has 14 residues. Trimming cost V 0 bases and J 7 bases, with 11 bases left between them. The DNA for the CDR3 is TGCGCCAGCAGCTTGGGGGCTAGCCGAAATGAGCAGTTCTTC. Translated, it gives CASSLGASRNEQFF.

The genes are TRBV9 and TRBJ1-1; D unclear. This CDR3 comprises 16 residues. Trimming took 1 base from V and 4 from J, leaving 17 bases between them. CDR1 and CDR2 from the germline V gene are SGDLS and YYNGEE. The CDR3 region has the DNA TGTGCCAGCAGCGTAACGGGTGCGGGGAAATTCACTGAAGCTTTCTTT. This sequence encodes CASSVTGAGKFTEAFF.

This sequence joins TRBV7-3 and TRBJ2-5; weak D call: TRBD2 (5 bases). Trimming stripped 2 bases from V and 4 bases from J, with 8 bases between. CDR1 SGHTA and CDR2 FQGTGA come from the germline V gene. The CDR3 extends over 13 amino acids. The CDR3 protein is CASSLFAGETQYF. Here the CDR3 DNA reads TGTGCCAGCAGCTTATTTGCGGGAGAGACCCAGTACTTC. Filled out from reference TRBV7-3 and TRBJ2-5, the complete variable domain reads GAGVSQTPSNKVTEKGKYVELRCDPISGHTALYWYRQSLGQGPEFLIYFQGTGAADDSGLPNDRFFAVRPEGSVSTLKIQRTERGDSAVYLCASSLFAGETQYFGPGTRLLVL.

This rearrangement joins TRBV10-3 to TRBJ2-7, with a tentative D call TRBD2 (7 bases). The length of the CDR3 is 14 residues. Trimming removed 8 bases from V and 6 bases from J, with 20 bases in between. Germline-derived CDR1 and CDR2 are ENHRY and SYGVKD. The CDR3 reads CAIASGAGASEQYF. In nucleotides, the CDR3 is TGTGCCATCGCCTCAGGGGCGGGAGCGTCCGAGCAGTACTTC.

V usage is TRBV2 and J usage is TRBJ2-7; 11 bases align to TRBD1. V lost 5 bases, J lost 2 bases, and 2 bases stayed unmatched. Germline assignment: CDR1 SNHLY and CDR2 FYNNEI. The CDR3 runs to 14 residues. The CDR3 here is CASSSGQGAYEQYF. CDR3 DNA: TGTGCCAGCAGTTCGGGACAGGGGGCCTACGAGCAGTACTTC.

The chain has TRBV18 and TRBJ1-1, with D perhaps TRBD1 (6 bases). V lost 2 bases and J lost 4, with 14 bases in between. Germline lookup yields CDR1 KGHSH and CDR2 LQKENI. The CDR3 totals 15 residues. DNA of the CDR3: TGTGCCAGCTCACCAAGGACAGTCAGGAGCACTGAAGCTTTCTTT. Its translation: CASSPRTVRSTEAFF.

The rearrangement uses TRBV18 and TRBJ1-1; 10 nucleotides align to TRBD1. CDR3 length: 13 residues. With V trimmed by 3 bases and J by 11 bases, 6 bases remained unmatched. Germline V gives CDR1 KGHSH, CDR2 LQKENI. As DNA, the CDR3 is TGTGCCAGCTCACCCGGGGGACAGGGGCGGGCTTTCTTT. It encodes CASSPGGQGRAFF.

The chain links TRBV18 to TRBJ1-2; TRBD1 matches 8 bases. The V segment lost 6 bases and the J segment 3 bases; nucleotides outside the gene matches: 3. Germline V gene sequence: CDR1 KGHSH, CDR2 LQKENI. This CDR3 has 13 residues. CDR3 loop: CASSTGQDYGYTF. The CDR3 coding sequence is TGTGCCAGCTCCACGGGACAGGACTATGGCTACACCTTC.

The V and J genes are TRBV18 and TRBJ2-7, with 11 bases matching TRBD2. From germline, CDR1 is KGHSH and CDR2 LQKENI. This CDR3 contains 17 residues. The junction had 9 bases not matched to a gene; V was cut back by 3 bases and J by 2 bases. This CDR3 reads CASSPISLAGGTYEQYF. DNA for the CDR3: TGTGCCAGCTCACCTATATCCCTAGCGGGAGGCACCTACGAGCAGTACTTC.

Of note for this clone: Other DNA sequences in this specimen translate into the identical CDR3. V gene TRBV3-1 (or the pseudogene TRBV3-2) combines with J gene TRBJ2-1; D is uncertain. Germline V lookup: CDR1 LGHDT, CDR2 YNNKEL (reference sequence). The CDR3 totals 12 residues. V lost 4 bases and J 6 bases, leaving 7 bases between the germline ends. For the CDR3, the DNA is TGTGCCAGCAGCCCTTCGGGCAATGAGCAGTTCTTC. This translates into CASSPSGNEQFF.

For the CDR3, the DNA is TGTGCCAGCAGCTCCAACAATCAGCCCCAGCATTTT. This sequence encodes CASSSNNQPQHF. V is TRBV7-2 and J is TRBJ1-5; the D is unclear. The V and J ends lost 4 bases and 3 bases respectively, with 4 bases between them. The CDR3 totals 12 residues. The germline V gene encodes CDR1 SGHTA and CDR2 FQGNSA. The full variable domain, its missing parts supplied by reference TRBV7-2 and TRBJ1-5, is GAGVSQSPSNKVTEKGKDVELRCDPISGHTALYWYRQSLGQGLEFLIYFQGNSAPDKSGLPSDRFSAERTGGSVSTLTIQRTQQEDSAVYLCASSSNNQPQHFGDGTRLSIL.

The chain is built from TRBV7-2 and TRBJ2-7; 10 nucleotides align to TRBD1. Germline lookup yields CDR1 SGHTA and CDR2 FQGNSA. The ends lost 5 bases at V and 4 bases at J; junction bases unmatched: 5. This CDR3 is 14 amino acids long. The DNA for the CDR3 is TGTGCCAGCAGCCTGCGGACAGGGGGGTACGAGCAGTACTTC. As protein: CASSLRTGGYEQYF.

CDR3: CASSPRGREGAEAFF. In DNA, the CDR3 is TGTGCCAGCAGCCCCCGGGGCAGGGAGGGTGCTGAAGCTTTCTTT. The chain uses TRBV7-9 and TRBJ1-1, with D perhaps matching TRBD1 (5 bases). The length of the CDR3 is 15 residues. Trimming removed 5 bases from V and 6 bases from J, with 19 bases in between. CDR1 and CDR2 from the germline V gene are SEHNR and FQNEAQ (reference sequence). The full variable domain, completed using reference TRBV7-9 and TRBJ1-1, is DTGVSQNPRHKITKRGQNVTFRCDPISEHNRLYWYRQTLGQGPEFLTYFQNEAQLEKSRLLSDRFSAERPKGSFSTLEIQRTEQGDSAMYLCASSPRGREGAEAFFGQGTRLTVV.

J is TRBJ1-1 and V is TRBV6-2 or TRBV6-3, with 10 bases matching TRBD1. V shed 5 bases, J shed 4 bases, and the junction held 4 bases outside the gene matches. Germline V gene data show CDR1 as MNHEY and CDR2 as SVGEGT. CDR3 length: 14 residues. This CDR3 is CASSDRGRGTEAFF. The CDR3 DNA sequence: TGTGCCAGCAGTGACAGGGGGCGCGGCACTGAAGCTTTCTTT.

This clone was seen more than once but under ten times. V gene TRBV27 combines with J gene TRBJ1-2, with TRBD1 matching 11 bases. Germline V gives CDR1 MNHEY, CDR2 SMNVEV (reference sequence). This CDR3 comprises 18 residues. Trimming at V came to 5 bases and at J to 2 bases, leaving 13 bases not matched to a gene. CDR3 amino acids: CASSPWTGGQIVNYGYTF. DNA of the CDR3: TGTGCCAGCAGTCCCTGGACAGGGGGCCAAATCGTGAACTATGGCTACACCTTC.

CDR3 sequence reads: CASTPQGADTQYF. The CDR3 DNA sequence: TGTGCCAGTACCCCTCAAGGGGCAGATACGCAGTATTTT. This chain links TRBV19 with TRBJ2-3, with D maybe TRBD1 (5 bases). With 7 bases removed from V and 4 bases from J, the gap between germline ends came to 12 bases. The CDR3 extends over 13 amino acids. CDR1 and CDR2 from the germline V gene are LNHDA and SQIVND (reference sequence).

This clone was observed a single time. This rearrangement joins TRBV7-2 to TRBJ2-7; the D gene is possibly TRBD2 (5 bases). The germline CDR1 and CDR2 sequences are SGHTA and FQGNSA. The V end was cut by 8 bases, the J end by 2 bases, with 16 bases between. The CDR3 contains 14 residues. CDR3 DNA sequence: TGTGCCAGCGCTATCGATGGACTCACCTACGAGCAGTACTTC. Residues: CASAIDGLTYEQYF.

V usage is TRBV19 and J usage is TRBJ2-7, with 10 bases lining up with TRBD1. V lost 3 bases to trimming and J lost 4 bases; unmatched junction nucleotides: 15. The CDR3 is 18 residues long. The germline V gene has CDR1 LNHDA and CDR2 SQIVND (reference sequence). CDR3 nucleotides: TGTGCCAGTAGTATGAGTCTGTCTCGGACAGGGGGTGTGTACGAGCAGTACTTC. Translation: CASSMSLSRTGGVYEQYF.